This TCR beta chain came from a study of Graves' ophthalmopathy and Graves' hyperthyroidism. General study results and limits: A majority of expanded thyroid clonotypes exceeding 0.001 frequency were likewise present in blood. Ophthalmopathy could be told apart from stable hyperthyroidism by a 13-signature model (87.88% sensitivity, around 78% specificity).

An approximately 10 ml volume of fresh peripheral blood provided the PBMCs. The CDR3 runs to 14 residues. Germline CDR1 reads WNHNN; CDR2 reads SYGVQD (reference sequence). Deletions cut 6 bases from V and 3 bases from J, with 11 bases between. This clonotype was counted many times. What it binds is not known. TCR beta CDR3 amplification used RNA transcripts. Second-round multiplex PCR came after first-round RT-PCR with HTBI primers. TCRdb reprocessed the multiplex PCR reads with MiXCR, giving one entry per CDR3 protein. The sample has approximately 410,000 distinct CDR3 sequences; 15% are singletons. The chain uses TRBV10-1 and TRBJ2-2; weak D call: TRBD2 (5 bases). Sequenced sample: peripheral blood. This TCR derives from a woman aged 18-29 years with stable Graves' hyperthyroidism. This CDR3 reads CASSRTRDTGELFF. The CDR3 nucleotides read TGCGCCAGCAGCCGGACTCGGGACACCGGGGAGCTGTTTTTT.